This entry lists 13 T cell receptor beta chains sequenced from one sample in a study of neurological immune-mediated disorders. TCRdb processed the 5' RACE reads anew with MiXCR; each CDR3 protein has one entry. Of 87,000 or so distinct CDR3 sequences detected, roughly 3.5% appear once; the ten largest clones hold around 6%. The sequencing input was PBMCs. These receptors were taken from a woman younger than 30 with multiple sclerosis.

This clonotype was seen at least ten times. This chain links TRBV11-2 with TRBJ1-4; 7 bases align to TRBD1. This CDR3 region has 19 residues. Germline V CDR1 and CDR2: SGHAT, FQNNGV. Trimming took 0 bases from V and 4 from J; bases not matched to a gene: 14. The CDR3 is CASSLEWTGWTWDNEKLFF. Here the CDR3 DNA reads TGTGCCAGCAGCTTAGAATGGACAGGATGGACTTGGGATAATGAAAAACTGTTTTTT.

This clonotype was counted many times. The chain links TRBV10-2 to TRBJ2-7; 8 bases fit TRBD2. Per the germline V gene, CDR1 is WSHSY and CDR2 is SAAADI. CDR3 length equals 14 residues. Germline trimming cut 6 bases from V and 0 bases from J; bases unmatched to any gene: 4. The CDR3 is CASSRTSSSYEQYF. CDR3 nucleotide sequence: TGCGCCAGCAGCAGGACTAGCTCCTCCTACGAGCAGTACTTC.

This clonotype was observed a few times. CDR3 DNA: TGTGCCAGCAGTCGCGGCACTAGCTCCTACAATGAGCAGTTCTTC. As protein: CASSRGTSSYNEQFF. The chain employs TRBV6-2 or TRBV6-3 and TRBJ2-1, with TRBD2 as a possible D gene (5 bases). Germline V CDR1 and CDR2: MNHEY, SVGEGT. There are 15 residues in the CDR3. Trimming left V 5 bases short and J 0 bases short, with 11 bases between.

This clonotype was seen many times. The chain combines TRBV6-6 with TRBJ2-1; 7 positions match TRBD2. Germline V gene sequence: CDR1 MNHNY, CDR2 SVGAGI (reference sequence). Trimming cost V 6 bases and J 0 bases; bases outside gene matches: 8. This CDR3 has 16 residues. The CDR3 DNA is TGTGCCAGCAGGGAGTCTAGCGGTAGCTCCTACAATGAGCAGTTCTTC. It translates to CASRESSGSSYNEQFF.

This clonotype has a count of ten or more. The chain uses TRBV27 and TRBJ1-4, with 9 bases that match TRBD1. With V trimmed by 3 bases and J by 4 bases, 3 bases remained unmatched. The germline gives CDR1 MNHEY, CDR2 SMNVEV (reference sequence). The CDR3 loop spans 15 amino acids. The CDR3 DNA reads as TGTGCCAGCAGTTTTCAGGGACAGGGTAATGAAAAACTGTTTTTT. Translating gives CASSFQGQGNEKLFF.

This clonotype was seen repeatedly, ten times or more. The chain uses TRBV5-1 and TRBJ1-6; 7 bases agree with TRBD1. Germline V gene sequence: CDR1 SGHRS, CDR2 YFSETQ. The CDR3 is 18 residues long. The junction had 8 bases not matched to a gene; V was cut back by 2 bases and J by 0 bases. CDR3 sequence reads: CASSLRQGKSSYNSPLHF. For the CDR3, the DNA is TGCGCCAGCAGCTTACGACAGGGTAAAAGCTCCTATAATTCACCCCTCCACTTT.

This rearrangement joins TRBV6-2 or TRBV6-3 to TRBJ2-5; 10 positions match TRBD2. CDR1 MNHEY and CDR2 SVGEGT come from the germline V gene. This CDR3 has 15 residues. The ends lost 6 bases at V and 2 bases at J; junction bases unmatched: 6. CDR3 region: CASSPGTSDQETQYF. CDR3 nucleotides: TGTGCCAGCAGCCCCGGGACTAGCGATCAAGAGACCCAGTACTTC.

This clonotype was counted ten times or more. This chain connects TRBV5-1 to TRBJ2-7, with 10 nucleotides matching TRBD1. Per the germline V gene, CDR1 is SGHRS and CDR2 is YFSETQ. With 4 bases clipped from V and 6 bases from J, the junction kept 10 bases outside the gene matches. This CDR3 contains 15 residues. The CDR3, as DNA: TGCGCCAGCAGCCTGAAGACAGGGGGCACGTCCGAGCAGTACTTC. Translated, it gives CASSLKTGGTSEQYF.

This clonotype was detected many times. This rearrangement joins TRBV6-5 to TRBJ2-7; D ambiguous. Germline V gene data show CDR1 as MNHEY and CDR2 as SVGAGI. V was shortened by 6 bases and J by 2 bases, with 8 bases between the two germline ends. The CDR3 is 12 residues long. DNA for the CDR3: TGTGCCAGCAGAGCCCCTACCTACGAGCAGTACTTC. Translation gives CASRAPTYEQYF.

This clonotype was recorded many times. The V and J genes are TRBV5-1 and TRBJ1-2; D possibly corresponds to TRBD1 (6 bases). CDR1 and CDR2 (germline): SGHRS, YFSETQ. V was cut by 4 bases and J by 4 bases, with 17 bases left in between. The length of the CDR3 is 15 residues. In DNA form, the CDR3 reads TGCGCCAGCAGCGACCAAGGGGGGGCGGGCTATGGCTACACCTTC. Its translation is CASSDQGGAGYGYTF.

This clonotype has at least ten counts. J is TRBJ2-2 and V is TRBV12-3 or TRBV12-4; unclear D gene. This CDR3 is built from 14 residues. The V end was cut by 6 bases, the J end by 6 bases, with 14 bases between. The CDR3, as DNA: TGTGCCAGCAGCCCTTTTTTAGAACCCGGGGAGCTGTTTTTT. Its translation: CASSPFLEPGELFF.

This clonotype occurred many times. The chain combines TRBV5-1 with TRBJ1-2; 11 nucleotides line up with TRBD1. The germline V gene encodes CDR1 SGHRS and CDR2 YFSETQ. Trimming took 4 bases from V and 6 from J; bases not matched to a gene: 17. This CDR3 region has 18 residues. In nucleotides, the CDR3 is TGCGCCAGCAGCCCCCGGACAGGGGGCGCGATGATGGTCGATGGCTACACCTTC. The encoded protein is CASSPRTGGAMMVDGYTF.

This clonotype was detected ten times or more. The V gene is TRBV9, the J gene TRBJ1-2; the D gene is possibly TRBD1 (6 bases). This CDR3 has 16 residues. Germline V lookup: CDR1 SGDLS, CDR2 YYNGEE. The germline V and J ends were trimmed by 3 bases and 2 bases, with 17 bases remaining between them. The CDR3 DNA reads TGTGCCAGCAGCGCCTCGAACCGGGACACAAACTATGGCTACACCTTC. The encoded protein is CASSASNRDTNYGYTF.